The source of this T cell receptor (beta chain) is a study of T-cell reconstitution after alpha-beta-depleted transplantation in children. Germline CDR1 SNHLY, CDR2 FYNNEI. After removal of 8 bases from V and 5 bases from J, the junction contained 9 bases not matched to a gene. This CDR3 contains 14 residues. During its preparation, the TCRbeta library received unique molecular identifiers. TCRdb ran MiXCR on the PCR reads and lists one entry per CDR3 protein. The table lists around 580,000 distinct CDR3 sequences, over 20% of them singletons. The sequence came from a boy under two years old with Wiskott-Aldrich syndrome, due to receive a stem cell transplant. V and J are TRBV2 and TRBJ2-5; 9 nucleotides align to TRBD1. The material sequenced was PBMCs, taken before TCRalphabeta/CD19-depleted stem cell transplant. DNA for the CDR3: TGTGCCAGCGGCTCCGGGACAGGGAAGGAGACCCAGTACTTC. This translates into CASGSGTGKETQYF.